This TCR beta chain comes out of a study of regulatory dendritic cells for organ transplantation (dated by TCRdb to 2015 to 2018). About the study as a whole: TCRbeta repertoires were sequenced from sorted naive and memory CD4+ and CD8+ T cells before and after allostimulation with regulatory or mature dendritic cells. Results and caveats for the whole study, not just this receptor: In both subjects, allostimulation led to expansion of memory CD8+ clones, though the expansion induced by regulatory dendritic cells appeared to be more limited than that induced by mature dendritic cells. Of the resting subsets, the one holding the most alloreactive TCR clonotypes was memory CD8+ T cells. Naive CD4+ and CD8+ T cells showed highly diverse repertoires, whereas memory cells were less diverse and memory CD8+ cells were the most oligoclonal. Only two subjects were sequenced, and the authors noted considerable between-individual heterogeneity in the alloreactive memory CD8+ T cell pool.

Points on this clone: Its specific antigen is unknown. Base-call qualities are not available, and no considerably larger clone is one nucleotide away.

The TCRbeta CDR3 regions were amplified in a multiplexed two-step PCR with Vbeta-specific forward primers and Jbeta-specific reverse primers. Through the immunoSEQ service, TCRbeta libraries were sequenced on an Illumina instrument. Regarding the original processing steps: IMGT annotation was used to assign V, D and J genes, and synthetic CDR3 analogues were used to correct counts for multiplex PCR bias. In the immunoSEQ Analyzer, repertoire clonality was calculated as one minus normalized Shannon entropy. Clonal expansion was defined by Fisher's exact test with Benjamini-Hochberg false discovery rate control, using two-tailed P<0.01. TCRdb carries this immuneACCESS record with in-frame sequences only. Its versions omit some clonotypes, under half of them owing to an unresolved V gene in the studies checked, with the rest unexplained. The D gene and trimming were derived from the DNA, and the V and J assignments and clone size from that table. Counted in this sample were 25,000 to 35,000 clones; roughly 85% of them appeared once. Over 0.35% of the sample is held by the ten biggest clonotypes.

FACS was used to sort CD4+ or CD8+ cells into naive T cells, defined as CD45RA+, and memory T cells, defined as CD45RO+. T cells for TCR sequencing came from a couple of healthy control subjects. For the mixed lymphocyte reactions, sorted T cell subsets left unstimulated acted as baseline controls. The Qiagen DNeasy Blood & Tissue Kit was used for extraction of genomic DNA. V is pruned by 1 base and J by 3 bases, leaving 6 bases of the junction without a gene match. The CDR3 spans 15 residues, from the cysteine through the phenylalanine. The kept DNA is CDR3 alone, 45 bases in frame from the first base. CDR1 and CDR2 (SGHDT, YYEEEE) derive from the germline V gene.

The chain links TRBV5-6 with TRBJ1-2, and 7 junction bases match TRBD1. This clonotype was sampled from a human donor in good health. Material: naive CD8+ T cells from blood. The cell subset or site label, as the study defines it: CD45RA+ naive T cells. The CDR3 in this case is CASSLSGRGDYGYTF. The nucleotides read TGTGCCAGCAGCTTGTCTGGCAGGGGGGACTATGGCTACACCTTC.